This record covers a single T cell receptor beta chain. No antigen is known for it. The sample is drawn from a study of cytomegalovirus exposure and HLA in healthy donors. Whole-study results and caveats: Confirmation in vitro established that a few CMV-associated chains were specific for CMV antigens.

Using immunoSEQ multiplex PCR, the repertoire was profiled, and TCRdb retains in-frame clones only, with some absent. The sample records around 230,000 clones, 86% being singletons. The CDR3 extends over 16 amino acids. From germline, CDR1 is MGHRA and CDR2 YSYEKL. Between the trimmed V and J ends, which lost 6 bases and 4 bases, there was a span of 18 bases. The validation cohort, a group of 120 subjects, included the donors and was separate from the roughly 670-subject first cohort. What was sequenced was PBMCs. The chain recombines TRBV4-1 with TRBJ2-2; weak D call: TRBD2 (5 bases). The receptor's source is a woman under 40 in good health and CMV-seropositive. The CDR3 protein is CASSPDRGFRTGELFF. In nucleotides, the CDR3 is TGCGCCAGCAGTCCAGACCGGGGATTTCGCACCGGGGAGCTGTTTTTT.